This note documents a single T cell receptor (beta chain) sequence. Its antigen is currently unknown. The sample is drawn from a study of response to subunit inactivated influenza vaccine. Germline trimming cut 4 bases from V and 2 bases from J; bases unmatched to any gene: 5. The CDR3 runs to 15 residues. CDR1 is DFQATT and CDR2 is SNEGSKA in the germline V gene (reference sequence). From the RT-PCR reads, TCRdb called clonotypes with MiXCR, one entry per CDR3 protein. Of more than 700,000 distinct CDR3 sequences detected, 21% appear once; the ten largest clones hold 9.5% to 13%. Study results and limitations: Few additional T cells are recruited per seasonal influenza vaccination, authors suggested.

The source material was PBMCs from blood, sampled about 5 days after vaccination. The V and J genes are TRBV20-1 and TRBJ2-7; 13 bases are shared with TRBD2. The clonotype was recovered from a man in his fifties or sixties who received an inactivated influenza vaccine. The CDR3 DNA follows: TGCAGTGCTAAACGACTAGCGGGGGGCACCTACGAGCAGTACTTC. Translating it yields CSAKRLAGGTYEQYF.